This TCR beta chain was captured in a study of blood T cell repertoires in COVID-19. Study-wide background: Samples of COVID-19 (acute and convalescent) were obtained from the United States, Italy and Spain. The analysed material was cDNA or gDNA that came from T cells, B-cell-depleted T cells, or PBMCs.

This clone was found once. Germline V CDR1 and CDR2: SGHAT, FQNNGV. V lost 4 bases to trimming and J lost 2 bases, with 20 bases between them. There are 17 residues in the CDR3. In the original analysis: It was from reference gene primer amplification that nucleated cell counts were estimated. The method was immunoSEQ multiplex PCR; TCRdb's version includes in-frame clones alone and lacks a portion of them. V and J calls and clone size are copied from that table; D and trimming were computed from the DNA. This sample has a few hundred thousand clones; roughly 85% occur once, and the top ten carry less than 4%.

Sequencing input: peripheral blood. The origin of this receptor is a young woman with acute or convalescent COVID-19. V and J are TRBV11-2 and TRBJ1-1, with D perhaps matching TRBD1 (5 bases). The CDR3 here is CASSSEGTGPGNTEAFF. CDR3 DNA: TGTGCCAGCAGCTCAGAAGGTACAGGCCCGGGTAACACTGAAGCTTTCTTT.